The 31 T cell receptor beta chains in this list originate from one sample, sequenced in a study of blood T cell repertoires in COVID-19. The assay was immunoSEQ multiplex PCR, and TCRdb's table has in-frame clones only and misses some. The sample records 200,000 to 300,000 clones, around 90% being singletons. Material for sequencing was peripheral blood. The receptor set was obtained from a woman in her 70s with active or convalescent COVID-19.

J is TRBJ1-2 and V is TRBV24-1; unclear D gene. The V gene lost 1 base and the J gene lost 4 bases, with 9 bases spanning the gap. The CDR3 is 14 amino acids. Germline CDR1 reads KGHDR; CDR2 reads SFDVKD. CDR3 loop: CATSDLRRGYGYTF. As DNA, the CDR3 is TGTGCCACCAGTGATTTAAGAAGAGGCTATGGCTACACCTTC.

V gene TRBV3-1 (or the pseudogene TRBV3-2) combines with J gene TRBJ1-1; D may be TRBD1 (6 bases). Per germline, CDR1 LGHDT and CDR2 YNNKEL (reference sequence). CDR3 length: 12 amino acids. Trimming cost V 4 bases and J 9 bases, with 12 bases left between them. The CDR3 bases are TGTGCCAGCAGCCTACCCCAGGGGAAAGCTTTCTTT. This gives the protein CASSLPQGKAFF.

V usage is TRBV6-5 and J usage is TRBJ2-2, with 7 positions matching TRBD1. This CDR3 contains 16 residues. Germline CDR1 MNHEY, CDR2 SVGAGI. J was trimmed by 5 bases and V by 3 bases; bases with no gene match: 9. For the CDR3, the DNA is TGTGCCAGCAGTTATCAGGGGCTCAGGGGGACCGGGGAGCTGTTTTTT. This gives the protein CASSYQGLRGTGELFF.

This clone was picked up one time. This chain uses TRBV7-2 with TRBJ1-3; no clear D. Germline CDR1 is SGHTA and CDR2 is FQGNSA. The CDR3 has 16 residues. V gave up 1 base and J gave up 4 bases, with 14 bases separating them. In DNA, the CDR3 is TGTGCCAGCAGCTTAGACCCTATACCTTTGGGAAACACCATATATTTT. Amino acids: CASSLDPIPLGNTIYF. Variable domain in full (rest from reference TRBV7-2 and TRBJ1-3): GAGVSQSPSNKVTEKGKDVELRCDPISGHTALYWYRQSLGQGLEFLIYFQGNSAPDKSGLPSDRFSAERTGGSVSTLTIQRTQQEDSAVYLCASSLDPIPLGNTIYFGEGSWLTVV.

The chain links TRBV24-1 to TRBJ2-3, with D possibly TRBD1 on 6 matching bases. The CDR3 sequence is 14 residues long. The germline CDR1 and CDR2 sequences are KGHDR and SFDVKD. With 4 bases removed from V and 2 bases from J, the gap between germline ends came to 9 bases. The CDR3 nucleotides are TGTGCCACCAGTGACACAGGGATCACAGATACGCAGTATTTT. Encoded protein: CATSDTGITDTQYF.

Concerning this clone itself: Other DNA variants within this sample encode the same CDR3. V gene TRBV7-2 combines with J gene TRBJ1-1, with D perhaps matching TRBD1 (5 bases). V shed 5 bases and J shed 5 bases, with 9 bases lying between them. The CDR3 has 12 residues. Per germline, CDR1 SGHTA and CDR2 FQGNSA. The CDR3, as DNA: TGTGCCAGCAGCCATCAGGGAACTGAAGCTTTCTTT. This codes for CASSHQGTEAFF.

The chain couples TRBV11-2 to TRBJ2-4; 7 nucleotides align to TRBD1. With V trimmed by 3 bases and J by 2 bases, 7 bases remained unmatched. Germline values: CDR1 SGHAT, CDR2 FQNNGV. CDR3 length equals 16 residues. CDR3 sequence reads: CASSFRQGLTKNIQYF. CDR3 nucleotide sequence: TGTGCCAGCAGCTTCCGACAGGGTCTAACCAAAAACATTCAGTACTTC.

The chain employs TRBV6-2 or TRBV6-3 and TRBJ2-1, with a possible D match to TRBD1 (5 bases). The CDR3 is 14 residues long. Germline V gene data show CDR1 as MNHEY and CDR2 as SVGEGT. V lost 0 bases to trimming and J lost 7 bases, with 10 bases between them. CDR3 loop: CASSYSAGWNEQFF. The DNA for the CDR3 is TGTGCCAGCAGTTACTCGGCAGGGTGGAATGAGCAGTTCTTC.

The J gene is TRBJ1-1, the V gene TRBV6-5; no clear D. Germline-derived CDR1 and CDR2 are MNHEY and SVGAGI. This CDR3 has 15 amino acids. V was trimmed by 5 bases and J by 1 base, leaving 14 bases between them. Here the CDR3 reads CASSPERFGNTEAFF. In nucleotides, the CDR3 is TGTGCCAGCAGTCCCGAGAGGTTTGGGAACACTGAAGCTTTCTTT.

This chain joins TRBV5-5 and TRBJ2-7; 7 bases match TRBD1. J gave up 2 bases and V 4 bases, and 12 bases lay outside the gene matches. The CDR3 sequence is 16 residues long. The germline CDR1 and CDR2 sequences are SGHKS and YYEKEE (reference sequence). The CDR3 region has the DNA TGTGCCAGCAGCCTGACATTCCGGGACAGTACCTACGAGCAGTACTTC. As protein: CASSLTFRDSTYEQYF.

The chain uses TRBV5-8 and TRBJ1-5, with TRBD1 as a possible D gene (5 bases). The CDR3 runs to 14 residues. The germline V and J ends were trimmed by 4 bases and 4 bases, with 12 bases remaining between them. Germline CDR1 reads SGHTS; CDR2 reads YDEGEE. CDR3 sequence reads: CASSRGKGNQPQHF. CDR3 coding DNA: TGTGCCAGCAGCCGGGGGAAAGGGAATCAGCCCCAGCATTTT.

The chain has TRBV9 and TRBJ1-6; D remains unclear. V dropped 0 bases and J dropped 7 bases, with 5 bases sitting between them. CDR1 and CDR2 (germline): SGDLS, YYNGEE. The CDR3 extends over 13 amino acids. The CDR3 protein is CASSVGHNSPLHF. CDR3 nucleotides: TGTGCCAGCAGCGTAGGACACAATTCACCCCTCCACTTT.

This clone was observed a few times. In DNA form, the CDR3 reads TGTGCCAGCAGCGTAGGGGGCGAGCCCCGGGATGAGCAGTTCTTC. Translated: CASSVGGEPRDEQFF. The chain carries TRBV9 and TRBJ2-1; weak D call: TRBD1 (5 bases). CDR3 length: 15 residues. CDR1 and CDR2 (germline): SGDLS, YYNGEE. V shed 0 bases and J shed 8 bases, with 15 bases lying between them.

This sequence joins TRBV18 and TRBJ1-2; 8 nucleotides agree with TRBD1. Looked up from germline, CDR1 is KGHSH and CDR2 is LQKENI. The CDR3 runs to 14 residues. Losses at the gene ends were 5 bases for V and 5 bases for J; bases not matched to a gene: 7. The CDR3 spells CASSTSGQGYGYTF. As DNA, the CDR3 is TGTGCCAGCTCAACGAGCGGACAGGGATATGGCTACACCTTC.

CDR3 loop: CASSLRAAGYEQYF. CDR3 bases: TGTGCCAGCAGCTTAAGAGCGGCGGGCTACGAGCAGTACTTC. The chain joins TRBV5-6 to TRBJ2-7, with a weak D call TRBD2 (5 bases). Germline V gene data show CDR1 as SGHDT and CDR2 as YYEEEE. This CDR3 is built from 14 residues. The germline V and J ends were trimmed by 2 bases and 3 bases, with 12 bases remaining between them.

V and J are TRBV11-2 and TRBJ2-1; TRBD1 is a possible D gene (6 bases). Germline V gene data show CDR1 as SGHAT and CDR2 as FQNNGV. V lost 2 bases to trimming and J lost 8 bases, with 28 bases between them. The CDR3 runs to 19 residues. The CDR3 region is CASSLRLGFQGSLRDEQFF. The CDR3 DNA is TGTGCCAGCAGCTTAAGGTTGGGGTTTCAGGGGAGCCTTAGGGATGAGCAGTTCTTC.

This chain connects TRBV19 to TRBJ1-6; no definite D call. Looked up from germline, CDR1 is LNHDA and CDR2 is SQIVND (reference sequence). The V end was cut by 0 bases, the J end by 8 bases, with 14 bases between. The CDR3 consists of 16 residues. CDR3 nucleotides: TGTGCCAGTAGTATAGAAGGCGGACTAGGTTATTCACCCCTCCACTTT. Encoded protein: CASSIEGGLGYSPLHF.

The chain uses TRBV21-1 and TRBJ2-7; the D segment call TRBD1 is taken from the table without a DNA check. TRBV21-1 is assigned pseudogene status. The CDR3 contains 17 residues. CDR3 in amino acids: CASSFSGTPKIAYEQYF. CDR3 nucleotides: TGTGCCAGCAGCTTCTCCGGGACACCAAAAATAGCCTACGAGCAGTACTTC.

The chain combines TRBV3-1 (or the pseudogene TRBV3-2) with TRBJ1-2; D perhaps matches TRBD1 (5 bases). This CDR3 comprises 14 residues. Germline values: CDR1 LGHDT, CDR2 YNNKEL (reference sequence). The V and J ends lost 4 bases and 5 bases respectively, with 14 bases between them. CDR3 nucleotides: TGTGCCAGCAGCCTATACAGGTCAGGGTATGGCTACACCTTC. Translation: CASSLYRSGYGYTF.

The chain joins TRBV6-5 to TRBJ1-1, with TRBD1 as a possible D gene (5 bases). In germline, CDR1 is MNHEY, CDR2 SVGAGI. The CDR3 sequence is 12 residues long. V lost 8 bases and J 4 bases, leaving 11 bases between the germline ends. The CDR3 here is CASAVGGTEAFF. The CDR3 nucleotides are TGTGCCAGCGCGGTGGGGGGCACTGAAGCTTTCTTT.

The chain has TRBV24-1 and TRBJ2-1, with 12 bases aligning to TRBD2. From germline, CDR1 is KGHDR and CDR2 SFDVKD. The ends lost 1 base at V and 2 bases at J; junction bases unmatched: 2. The CDR3 is 17 residues long. The CDR3 protein is CATSDLWTSGAYNEQFF. CDR3 DNA: TGTGCCACCAGTGATTTATGGACTAGCGGGGCCTACAATGAGCAGTTCTTC.

The chain joins TRBV19 to TRBJ1-1; no definite D call. Germline assignment: CDR1 LNHDA and CDR2 SQIVND (reference sequence). The V end lost 6 bases, the J end lost 5 bases, and 19 bases lay between the germline ends. This CDR3 has 15 amino acids. In DNA, the CDR3 is TGTGCCAGTAGAGGAAAGGGAGCCCCACAAACTGAAGCTTTCTTT. Translated: CASRGKGAPQTEAFF.

This clone was found a few times. This sequence joins TRBV6-1 and TRBJ1-6, with 8 bases aligning to TRBD1. Germline CDR1 and CDR2: MNHNS and SASEGT. This CDR3 has 14 amino acids. The trim removed 8 bases at V and 9 bases at J, leaving 9 bases unmatched. CDR3 DNA: TGTGCCAGCGGAGGGGACAGGCAGGGTTCACCCCTCCACTTT. Translating it yields CASGGDRQGSPLHF.

V is TRBV25-1 and J is TRBJ2-2, with 11 bases identical to TRBD1. V shed 4 bases and J 4 bases; nucleotides not matched to a gene: 2. This CDR3 has 15 amino acids. The germline V gene encodes CDR1 MGHDK and CDR2 SYGVNS. The DNA of the CDR3 is TGTGCCAGCAGTGGGACAGGGGGCATCACCGGGGAGCTGTTTTTT. It specifies CASSGTGGITGELFF.

The chain joins TRBV11-1 to TRBJ1-3; D unresolved. The CDR3 spans 16 residues. V lost 3 bases and J lost 0, with 12 bases in between. The V gene's germline CDR1 is SGHAT and CDR2 FQDESV (reference sequence). The CDR3 region is CASSFGGWGSGNTIYF. The CDR3 nucleotides read TGTGCCAGCAGCTTCGGAGGCTGGGGCTCTGGAAACACCATATATTTT. Supplemented by reference TRBV11-1 and TRBJ1-3, the full variable domain reads EAEVAQSPRYKITEKSQAVAFWCDPISGHATLYWYRQILGQGPELLVQFQDESVVDDSQLPKDRFSAERLKGVDSTLKIQPAELGDSAMYLCASSFGGWGSGNTIYFGEGSWLTVV.

The chain couples TRBV11-2 to TRBJ2-1, with TRBD2 as a possible D gene (6 bases). Per germline, CDR1 SGHAT and CDR2 FQNNGV. The CDR3 totals 17 residues. Between the trimmed V and J ends, which lost 2 bases and 2 bases, there was a span of 16 bases. CDR3 nucleotides: TGTGCCAGCAGCTTAACGGTATCGTCGGGAGCCTACAATGAGCAGTTCTTC. Its translation is CASSLTVSSGAYNEQFF.

This chain connects TRBV6-2 or TRBV6-3 to TRBJ1-3; 9 bases line up with TRBD1. CDR1 MNHEY and CDR2 SVGEGT come from the germline V gene. The length of the CDR3 is 14 residues. V lost 5 bases, J lost 2 bases, and 1 base stayed unmatched. CDR3 sequence (DNA): TGTGCCAGCAGTACAGGGGGCACTGGAAACACCATATATTTT. Protein product: CASSTGGTGNTIYF.

The rearrangement joins TRBV6-2 or TRBV6-3 to TRBJ2-7, with D uncertain. V lost 4 bases to trimming and J lost 5 bases, with 9 bases between them. Germline lookup yields CDR1 MNHEY and CDR2 SVGEGT. The CDR3 contains 12 residues. CDR3 amino acids: CASSSRVNEQYF. The CDR3 nucleotides read TGTGCCAGCAGTTCCCGAGTAAACGAGCAGTACTTC.

The chain has TRBV7-2 and TRBJ2-1; 9 bases line up with TRBD2. Germline CDR1 is SGHTA and CDR2 is FQGNSA. This CDR3 comprises 16 residues. V shed 5 bases, J shed 5 bases, and the junction held 10 bases outside the gene matches. The CDR3 here is CASSLLAGAANNEQFF. CDR3 in DNA: TGTGCCAGCAGCCTATTAGCGGGGGCCGCGAACAATGAGCAGTTCTTC.

The chain recombines TRBV3-1 (or the pseudogene TRBV3-2) with TRBJ1-4; D possibly corresponds to TRBD1 (6 bases). Looked up from germline, CDR1 is LGHDT and CDR2 is YNNKEL (reference sequence). The CDR3 covers 14 residues. The V end lost 3 bases, the J end lost 3 bases, and 8 bases lay between the germline ends. The CDR3 loop reads CASSQGAPNEKLFF. The CDR3 DNA sequence: TGTGCCAGCAGCCAGGGGGCGCCTAATGAAAAACTGTTTTTT.

V usage is TRBV7-2 and J usage is TRBJ1-2; 8 bases map to TRBD1. The ends lost 3 bases at V and 6 bases at J; junction bases unmatched: 0. The CDR3 has 12 amino acids. Germline V gene sequence: CDR1 SGHTA, CDR2 FQGNSA. CDR3 in DNA: TGTGCCAGCAGCTTGACAGGGGATGGCTACACCTTC. Protein sequence: CASSLTGDGYTF.